This T cell receptor beta chain was identified during a study of blood T cells in healthy people across ages (dated by TCRdb to the mid-2010s). The study in broad terms: In model experiments, template switching captured roughly one uniquely barcoded TCR beta cDNA molecule for every two T cells. Age-related changes in TCR beta repertoire diversity were measured in the study by deep sequencing normalized with unique cDNA molecular identifiers. The donors were divided into four age groups: young (average about 16 years), middle-aged (roughly 42), aged (under 70) and long-lived (approximately 74). The study analyzed two additional independent replicas of 1 million unique cDNA reads from the same blood draw for two donors, one aged 18 to 29 and one aged 80 or older. The paper's findings and limits, for the study overall: Because donor CMV infection status was unknown, age-related changes in expanded clonotypes were potentially confounded. Estimates of total diversity from one million sequenced T cells were regarded as lower bounds and underestimates. The percentage of naive T cells measured by flow cytometry correlated strongly with observed TCR beta diversity. As age increased, observed TCR beta diversity per million T cells dropped in a roughly linear way, and a significant reduction was already evident by age roughly 40. Compared with the aged group, the long-lived group had more naive CD4+ T cells, fewer expanded clones and increased TCR diversity, a pattern suggesting age selection. Because profiling used bulk unsorted PBMCs, naive and antigen-experienced compartments could not be compared conclusively.

The method behind the library was 5' RACE. The sequencer was an Illumina HiSeq 2500. A second PCR of roughly 7 to 11 cycles was performed with a sample-barcoded 5' primer and a J-beta primer mix. Each TCR beta cDNA molecule received a unique molecular identifier from a template-switch 5' adaptor carrying 12 random nucleotides. Each sample yielded at least 3 million CDR3-containing paired-end reads. The Mint cDNA synthesis kit, primed by a TRBC-specific oligonucleotide, was used to synthesize first-strand cDNA from all RNA. Following uracil-DNA glycosylase treatment, all cDNA underwent a first 18-cycle PCR with the universal primers M1SS and BC2_uni_R. Under the source paper's analysis protocol: For normalization, 1 million high-quality reads were randomly selected from each sample, with every read carrying a distinct molecular identifier. Instead of being binned into consensus sequences, reads with shared molecular identifiers were discarded. MiTCR, set to a Q25 quality threshold and the strictest error-elimination algorithm, was used for CDR3 identification, clonotype clustering and error correction. A nonparametric unseen species model using Euler transformation provided a lower-bound estimate of total TCR beta diversity. The public reads were reanalyzed by TCRdb: fastp trimming at Q25, MiXCR alignment, in-frame beta chains only. Rows matching on CDR3 protein sequence are summarized as one entry with the most common DNA and genes. These V and J calls originate from TCRdb's pipeline instead of the authors' own analysis. The sample yields around 990,000 distinct CDR3 sequences; around 27% were counted once. The ten largest make up about 0.8% of the sample.

Donors were roughly 40 systemically healthy Caucasian individuals from Russia aged roughly 6 to 90 years. Each donor gave roughly 9.5 milliliters of peripheral blood, collected into EDTA-treated Vacutainer tubes. Ficoll-Paque density-gradient centrifugation was used to isolate PBMCs, with at least 7 million per sample. Total RNA was extracted from PBMCs with Trizol reagent, with at least 6 micrograms obtained per sample. Naive CD45RAhigh/CD27high T cell percentages were measured by flow cytometry on a PBMC aliquot from every donor. The CDR3, from cysteine to phenylalanine, totals 17 residues. Just CDR3 DNA is preserved here, 51 bases in frame from base 1. The germline V and J ends show losses of 5 bases and 0 bases respectively, and no gene match explains 12 bases of the junction. CDR1 SGHTA and CDR2 FQGTGA are derived from the germline V gene. This clonotype was recorded a few times. Which antigen it targets is not known. No much larger clone exists at a distance of one base, and base qualities are not known.

This sample also appeared in a second study, on T cells of mothers and their children. Taken from the second paper: Donors were nine systemically healthy Caucasian individuals: three mothers and their six children. cDNA synthesis used all of the extracted RNA, with approximately 1.6 ug of RNA in each 15 ul reaction. In the second PCR, the M1S primer introduced both the sample barcodes and 2-4 random nucleotides. Over 9.5 million TCR beta CDR3 reads were obtained for each mother, and about 3 million reads were obtained for each child. TCR recombination output is similarly shaped by thymic selection in related and unrelated pairs, with a minor effect exerted by inherited differences. Normalized repertoire overlap was always slightly but never significantly higher in related than unrelated mother-child pairs. No persistent microchimeric T cell clones were found, with a detection sensitivity of roughly 100 clones per million clonotypes. The study used deep NGS to compare TCR beta repertoires of mothers and children, seeking features distinguishing related mother-child pairs from unrelated individuals. On average, the children were roughly 10 +/- 4 years old, while the mothers were approximately 41 +/- 4 years old. After adapter ligation with NEBNext reagents, the libraries were sequenced on Illumina HiSeq 2000 with 100+100 nt paired-end reads. To prevent cross-contamination, the mother and child libraries were prepared a month apart and were sequenced in separate runs. Between 500,000 and 2,000,000 distinct TCR beta clonotypes were identified per donor. Naive TCR beta clonotypes were estimated from low-frequency clonotypes matched to each donor's FACS-determined naive share, without sorting.

The sequenced sample consisted of blood. The source is a girl under 10 years old in good health. The chain is assembled from TRBV7-3 and TRBJ2-5; 7 bases in the junction line up with TRBD1. For the CDR3, the sequence is CASSQGSVDRDQETQYF. The sequenced DNA is TGTGCCAGCAGCCAAGGGTCGGTCGACAGGGACCAAGAGACCCAGTACTTC.